Following are 23 T cell receptor beta chains from one sample sequenced in a study of post-analysis software for immune sequencing data. Included in the TCR beta cDNA libraries were unique molecular identifiers. One entry per CDR3 protein, called by TCRdb with MiXCR from the PCR reads. The sample includes 700,000 to 800,000 distinct CDR3 sequences, 25% to 30% of them seen just once. General study points: Controls had lower frequencies than patients of about five TRBV segments, which included TRBV5-6, TRBV5-1 and TRBV20-1.

The antigens for these receptors are not known. The material sequenced was blood. The receptor source for this set is a girl aged 10-17 years with multiple sclerosis.

Concerning this clonotype: A read error may account for a junction end that differs from germline. The chain employs TRBV28 and TRBJ2-6, with D possibly matching TRBD1 (5 bases). Germline lookup yields CDR1 MDHEN and CDR2 SYDVKM. The CDR3 extends over 15 amino acids. This chain's CDR3 is CASSLDSSGANALTF. The CDR3 DNA is TGTGCCAGCAGTCTCGACAGCTCTGGGGCCAACGCCCTGACTTTC.

The rearrangement joins TRBV28 to TRBJ1-2, with D possibly TRBD1 on 5 matching bases. Germline assignment: CDR1 MDHEN and CDR2 SYDVKM. The CDR3 runs 19 residues. V was cut by 3 bases and J by 2 bases, with 25 bases left in between. Written as DNA, the CDR3 is TGTGCCAGCAGTTTGGTCGCTGGGACGGACATATCCGGGAACTATGGCTACACCTTC. The encoded protein is CASSLVAGTDISGNYGYTF.

The chain joins TRBV20-1 to TRBJ2-7; D unresolved. The V gene's germline CDR1 is DFQATT and CDR2 SNEGSKA (reference sequence). V was clipped by 0 bases and J by 2 bases, with 14 bases between them. The CDR3 contains 15 residues. The CDR3 nucleotides are TGCAGTGCTAGAGATCTTTCCAGGAGCGCCTACGAGCAGTACTTC. Its translation is CSARDLSRSAYEQYF.

The J gene is TRBJ2-4, the V gene TRBV6-5; 7 nucleotides align to TRBD1. After removal of 5 bases from V and 13 bases from J, the junction contained 11 bases not matched to a gene. The CDR3 covers 13 residues. From germline, CDR1 is MNHEY and CDR2 SVGAGI. The CDR3 loop is CASSRDRDGEQYF. CDR3 DNA sequence: TGTGCCAGCAGTCGAGACAGGGACGGTGAGCAGTACTTC.

This chain connects TRBV5-1 to TRBJ1-3, with no clear D. Germline V gene data show CDR1 as SGHRS and CDR2 as YFSETQ. This CDR3 is built from 14 residues. Trimming shortened V by 4 bases and J by 2 bases, and 10 bases separated the two germline ends. CDR3 residues: CASSTNSAGNTIYF. In DNA form, the CDR3 reads TGCGCCAGCAGCACCAACAGTGCTGGAAACACCATATATTTT.

This clonotype was detected only a few times. The chain carries TRBV12-3 or TRBV12-4 and TRBJ1-5; the match to TRBD1 covers 8 bases. The CDR3 is made up of 15 amino acids. V shed 6 bases, J shed 2 bases, and the junction held 6 bases outside the gene matches. The CDR3 DNA reads as TGTGCCAGCAGCCGGACAGGGCCAGGCAATCAGCCCCAGCATTTT. Translating gives CASSRTGPGNQPQHF.

This clonotype was observed a few times. The chain uses TRBV28 and TRBJ2-1; 9 bases map to TRBD2. This CDR3 is built from 17 residues. CDR1 is MDHEN and CDR2 is SYDVKM in the germline V gene. V gave up 9 bases and J gave up 8 bases; unmatched junction bases: 20. The CDR3 loop reads CASPPGPSGMFDDEQFF. The CDR3 nucleotides read TGTGCCAGTCCCCCTGGGCCTAGCGGGATGTTTGACGATGAGCAGTTCTTC. Drawing the rest from reference TRBV28 and TRBJ2-1, the complete variable domain is DVKVTQSSRYLVKRTGEKVFLECVQDMDHENMFWYRQDPGLGLRLIYFSYDVKMKEKGDIPEGYSVSREKKERFSLILESASTNQTSMYLCASPPGPSGMFDDEQFFGPGTRLTVL.

This clonotype has more than one count but fewer than ten. This chain uses TRBV4-3 with TRBJ2-1; either TRBD1 or TRBD2 may fit D (5 bases each). CDR3 length: 15 residues. Germline values: CDR1 LGHNA, CDR2 YSLEER. V was trimmed by 1 base and J by 6 bases, leaving 13 bases between them. In DNA form, the CDR3 reads TGCGCCAGCAGCCAAGCACGTGGGACGGCCAATGAGCAGTTCTTC. Amino acids: CASSQARGTANEQFF.

This chain joins TRBV3-1 and TRBJ1-5; TRBD1 matches 9 bases. This CDR3 contains 16 residues. V shed 0 bases and J 4 bases; nucleotides not matched to a gene: 4. Germline V gene data show CDR1 as LGHDT and CDR2 as YNNKEL (reference sequence). The CDR3, as DNA: TGTGCCAGCAGCCAAGAAGGAGGGACAGGGAATCAGCCCCAGCATTTT. Amino acid sequence: CASSQEGGTGNQPQHF.

This clonotype was found a few times. The chain is built from TRBV28 and TRBJ2-7, with D possibly being TRBD2 (6 bases). This CDR3 is built from 13 residues. Germline CDR1 and CDR2: MDHEN and SYDVKM. V dropped 6 bases and J dropped 3 bases, with 12 bases sitting between them. CDR3 bases: TGTGCCAGCAGCCGGGACTGGGACTACGAGCAGTACTTC. Residues: CASSRDWDYEQYF.

This chain joins TRBV6-5 and TRBJ2-1, with 15 bases matching TRBD2. The CDR3 has 18 amino acids. The V and J ends lost 7 bases and 4 bases, in that order; junction bases with no gene match: 11. Germline V lookup: CDR1 MNHEY, CDR2 SVGAGI. CDR3 nucleotides: TGTGCCAGCAAGAAGGGACTAGCGGGAGGCTCAGGGTACAATGAGCAGTTCTTC. Its translation: CASKKGLAGGSGYNEQFF.

This clonotype was counted only a few times. This sequence joins TRBV28 and TRBJ2-3; D unresolved. In germline, CDR1 is MDHEN, CDR2 SYDVKM. CDR3 length: 13 amino acids. V was cut by 5 bases and J by 9 bases, with 15 bases left in between. The CDR3 region has the DNA TGTGCCAGCAGTCCTCCGGACGTAGTCACGCAGTATTTT. It codes for CASSPPDVVTQYF.

The chain uses TRBV11-2 and TRBJ2-7; unclear D gene. Trimming cost V 0 bases and J 8 bases, with 8 bases left between them. Germline V lookup: CDR1 SGHAT, CDR2 FQNNGV. This CDR3 contains 12 residues. CDR3: CASSLDVRQQYF. The CDR3 nucleotides are TGTGCCAGCAGCTTAGACGTCCGGCAGCAGTACTTC.

This chain joins TRBV20-1 and TRBJ2-3; weak D call: TRBD2 (5 bases). CDR1 DFQATT and CDR2 SNEGSKA come from the germline V gene (reference sequence). The CDR3 covers 14 residues. Trimming stripped 5 bases from V and 2 bases from J, with 14 bases between. DNA of the CDR3: TGCAGTGCTGTCAATGCGGGTAACACAGATACGCAGTATTTT. Its translation is CSAVNAGNTDTQYF.

The CDR3 DNA reads TGCAGTGCTCTACGTCCTTCTAGCGGACCGTACGAGCAGTACTTC. As protein: CSALRPSSGPYEQYF. The chain has TRBV20-1 and TRBJ2-7; the match to TRBD2 covers 7 bases. The CDR3 sequence is 15 residues long. Germline-derived CDR1 and CDR2 are DFQATT and SNEGSKA (reference sequence). The ends lost 5 bases at V and 4 bases at J; junction bases unmatched: 14.

The CDR3 DNA follows: TGTGCCAGCAGTATACCATTTTGGGAGACCCAGTACTTC. Its translation is CASSIPFWETQYF. The chain links TRBV28 to TRBJ2-7; no definite D call. TRBJ2-5 matches the DNA end more closely, so the J call is doubtful. Germline values: CDR1 MDHEN, CDR2 SYDVKM. The CDR3 spans 13 residues.

At least ten counts were recorded for this clonotype. CDR3 in DNA: TGCAGTGCTAGAGATCCGGGACAGGGCCCCTACGAGCAGTACTTC. Translated: CSARDPGQGPYEQYF. This sequence joins TRBV20-1 and TRBJ2-7; 9 bases map to TRBD1. From germline, CDR1 is DFQATT and CDR2 SNEGSKA (reference sequence). Trimming cost V 0 bases and J 2 bases; bases outside gene matches: 5. This CDR3 is 15 amino acids long.

This clonotype was counted only a few times. The V and J genes are TRBV4-1 and TRBJ2-5; a weak D match, TRBD2 (6 bases). Trimming removed 4 bases from V and 11 bases from J, with 20 bases in between. Germline V gene lookup returns CDR1 MGHRA and CDR2 YSYEKL. The CDR3 spans 14 residues. CDR3 amino acids: CASSPVGRRDEQYF. CDR3 in DNA: TGCGCCAGCAGCCCAGTAGGGAGGAGGGATGAGCAGTACTTC.

This clonotype was observed at least ten times. J is TRBJ2-2 and V is TRBV29-1; unclear D gene. V was pared by 2 bases and J by 2 bases, with 12 bases between. CDR3 length: 15 amino acids. The germline CDR1 and CDR2 sequences are SQVTM and ANQGSEA. CDR3 DNA: TGCAGCGTTGAAAGTCTAGGCGTAAACACCGGGGAGCTGTTTTTT. Residues: CSVESLGVNTGELFF.

The rearrangement uses TRBV7-6 and TRBJ2-1; TRBD2 aligns across 13 bases. The CDR3 spans 16 residues. Per germline, CDR1 SGHVS and CDR2 FNYEAQ. V trimming: 5 bases; J trimming: 9 bases; junction bases outside the gene matches: 10. This CDR3 reads CASSLGLAGKGAEQFF. The DNA for the CDR3 is TGTGCCAGCAGCCTGGGACTAGCGGGAAAGGGGGCTGAGCAGTTCTTC.

The chain recombines TRBV6-2 or TRBV6-3 with TRBJ1-2; unclear D gene. CDR1 is MNHEY, CDR2 SVGEGT, per germline. This CDR3 has 13 residues. V was shortened by 2 bases and J by 6 bases, with 10 bases between the two germline ends. The DNA of the CDR3 is TGTGCCAGCAGTTACAGCGGGTTCCATGGCTACACCTTC. Amino acids: CASSYSGFHGYTF.

This clonotype was found a few times. This chain connects TRBV4-3 to TRBJ2-1, with 8 bases lining up with TRBD2. Germline CDR1 LGHNA, CDR2 YSLEER. The V segment lost 4 bases and the J segment 2 bases; nucleotides outside the gene matches: 10. The length of the CDR3 is 17 residues. The CDR3 region is CASSLELAGGTYNEQFF. In nucleotides, the CDR3 is TGCGCCAGCAGCCTGGAACTGGCGGGAGGAACCTACAATGAGCAGTTCTTC.

The V gene is TRBV27, the J gene TRBJ2-4, with TRBD1 matching over 8 bases. CDR1 and CDR2 (germline): MNHEY, SMNVEV (reference sequence). J gave up 9 bases and V 2 bases, and 12 bases lay outside the gene matches. The CDR3 runs 16 residues. Here the CDR3 DNA reads TGTGCCAGCAGTTTAACGGCAGGGGGCCCCATAGGCATTCAGTACTTC. Translating gives CASSLTAGGPIGIQYF.